This entry describes one T cell receptor beta chain. The sample belongs to a study of blood T cell repertoires in COVID-19. For the study at large: Researchers got acute and convalescent COVID-19 samples from the United States, Italy and Spain. T cells, B-cell-depleted T cells, or PBMCs provided the cDNA or gDNA that served as material.

Data came from immunoSEQ multiplex PCR; TCRdb stores just in-frame clones and leaves some out. The sample comprises under 300,000 clones, approximately 88% of which are singletons, and roughly 0.96% rests with the top ten. Germline-derived CDR1 and CDR2 are SGHRS and YFSETQ. Trimming cost V 2 bases and J 8 bases, with 17 bases left between them. The CDR3 is made up of 15 amino acids. The chain employs TRBV5-1 and TRBJ2-1, with D possibly TRBD2 on 5 matching bases. The receptor's source is a woman in her thirties or forties who had recovered from COVID-19. The sequenced sample was peripheral blood. CDR3 nucleotides: TGCGCCAGCAGCTTCATGGACTTAGGGAGCCATGAGCAGTTCTTC. This codes for CASSFMDLGSHEQFF. The entire variable domain, with the rest obtained from reference TRBV5-1 and TRBJ2-1, is as follows: KAGVTQTPRYLIKTRGQQVTLSCSPISGHRSVSWYQQTPGQGLQFLFEYFSETQRNKGNFPGRFSGRQFSNSRSEMNVSTLELGDSALYLCASSFMDLGSHEQFFGPGTRLTVL.